The present entry profiles one T cell receptor beta chain with its context. There are 16 residues in the CDR3. Germline V gene lookup returns CDR1 LGHNA and CDR2 YNFKEQ. V lost 3 bases, J lost 1 base, and 15 bases lay in between. This record belongs to a study of shared T cell receptors in the human thymus. Produced via immunoSEQ multiplex PCR; TCRdb's table is partial and in-frame only. The sample yields fewer than 700,000 clones, 70% to 90% seen once. The same data also went into a second study, on human thymus T cells. That paper notes: As related research reported, thymic repertoires overlapped highly among unrelated individuals.

V gene TRBV4-2 combines with J gene TRBJ1-1; perhaps TRBD1 as D (5 bases). The sample comprised thymocytes. The receptor comes from a boy younger than two with a congenital heart defect. The CDR3: CASSQISRRANTEAFF. CDR3 in DNA: TGTGCCAGCAGCCAGATCTCCCGCAGGGCGAACACTGAAGCTTTCTTT.